Following are 4 T cell receptor beta chains from one sample sequenced in a study of CD8 T cells in ankylosing spondylitis. General study points: Ankylosing spondylitis blood seemed to carry a telltale TCR beta motif made of eight highly homologous variants.

Via MiXCR, TCRdb re-called the 5' RACE reads, giving one row per CDR3 protein. Here the sample spans more than 600,000 distinct CDR3 sequences, around 17% being singletons. Their cognate antigens are unknown. Sequenced material: blood, either unsorted or a sorted T cell fraction (not recorded which). These receptors all come from a male donor with ankylosing spondylitis.

Ten or more counts support this clonotype. The genes are TRBV20-1 and TRBJ2-5, with 11 nucleotides matching TRBD2. With 6 bases clipped from V and 3 bases from J, the junction kept 6 bases outside the gene matches. Per the germline V gene, CDR1 is DFQATT and CDR2 is SNEGSKA (reference sequence). The CDR3 sequence is 14 residues long. This CDR3 reads CSATSGSIEETQYF. For the CDR3, the DNA is TGCAGTGCCACTAGCGGGAGTATCGAAGAGACCCAGTACTTC.

This chain joins TRBV5-1 and TRBJ2-3; a weak D match, TRBD1 (7 bases). V lost 3 bases and J 4 bases, leaving 15 bases between the germline ends. The CDR3 extends over 15 amino acids. The germline CDR1 and CDR2 sequences are SGHRS and YFSETQ. Here the CDR3 DNA reads TGCGCCAGCAGCTGGGGGGACAGTCAACCAGATACGCAGTATTTT. This translates into CASSWGDSQPDTQYF.

The V gene is TRBV5-1, the J gene TRBJ2-3; 8 bases map to TRBD1. Germline V lookup: CDR1 SGHRS, CDR2 YFSETQ. Trimming at V came to 4 bases and at J to 1 base, leaving 5 bases not matched to a gene. The CDR3 runs to 15 residues. CDR3 in amino acids: CASSTQGARTDTQYF. CDR3 bases: TGCGCCAGCAGCACCCAGGGGGCTCGCACAGATACGCAGTATTTT.

This clonotype was found a few times. V and J are TRBV30 and TRBJ1-5; D remains ambiguous. This CDR3 spans 14 amino acids. Per germline, CDR1 GTSNPN and CDR2 SVGIG (reference sequence). Between the trimmed V and J ends, which lost 0 bases and 3 bases, there was a span of 9 bases. The CDR3 sequence is CAWSVVGYNQPQHF. The CDR3 DNA reads as TGTGCCTGGAGTGTGGTGGGGTACAATCAGCCCCAGCATTTT.